Each of the 7 T cell receptor beta chains below was sequenced from the same sample in a study of T cells in localized non-small cell lung cancer. Assay used: immunoSEQ multiplex PCR; TCRdb lists only in-frame clones, some missing. The sample has over 3,500 clones; 20% to 25% are singletons. This sample comprised lung tumor tissue, obtained before any cancer treatment. Receptors originate from a woman aged 35-70 years with stage I lung adenocarcinoma.

The rearrangement links TRBV23-1 to TRBJ2-5, with D unresolved. TRBV23-1 is an open reading frame whose function is uncertain. The CDR3 runs to 14 residues. V lost 3 bases to trimming and J lost 4 bases, with 12 bases between them. The chain's CDR3 is CASSQTALVETQYF. In DNA form, the CDR3 reads TGCGCCAGCAGTCAGACCGCGCTCGTAGAGACCCAGTACTTC.

The chain uses TRBV7-6 and TRBJ2-2, with D perhaps TRBD2 (6 bases). Germline-derived CDR1 and CDR2 are SGHVS and FNYEAQ. Deletions cut 6 bases from V and 0 bases from J, with 8 bases between. This CDR3 contains 14 residues. The CDR3 here is CASRPGANTGELFF. The CDR3 DNA follows: TGTGCCAGCAGACCGGGGGCGAACACCGGGGAGCTGTTTTTT.

The rearrangement links TRBV12-2 to TRBJ1-3; TRBD1 reflects the table's D call only, with no check against the DNA. TRBV12-2 is noted as a pseudogene. CDR3 length equals 16 residues. The DNA for the CDR3 is TGTGCCACCTTAAATGGCCCGGACAGGACTGGAAACACCATATATTTT. Protein sequence: CATLNGPDRTGNTIYF.

The rearrangement joins TRBV11-3 to TRBJ1-2; possible D gene TRBD1, 5 bases. Per germline, CDR1 SGHNT and CDR2 YENEEA. CDR3 length: 19 residues. Trimming cost V 5 bases and J 4 bases, with 29 bases left between them. The CDR3 loop reads CASSLPLGGRNSIRYGYTF. The CDR3 DNA sequence: TGTGCCAGCAGCCTACCTTTGGGGGGACGGAATAGTATTCGCTATGGCTACACCTTC.

As to this clone: Distinct nucleotide sequences in the sample also encode this CDR3. The V and J genes are TRBV19 and TRBJ2-7, with a possible D match to TRBD2 (6 bases). Germline V gene sequence: CDR1 LNHDA, CDR2 SQIVND (reference sequence). The V end lost 1 base, the J end lost 0 bases, and 10 bases lay between the germline ends. This CDR3 comprises 15 residues. The CDR3 is CASSIAGGHSYEQYF. In nucleotides, the CDR3 is TGTGCCAGTAGTATAGCCGGGGGTCACTCCTACGAGCAGTACTTC.

This clone has just a few counts. The chain employs TRBV11-3 and TRBJ2-5, with TRBD2 matching over 9 bases. The CDR3 spans 16 residues. V shed 1 base, J shed 2 bases, and the junction held 5 bases outside the gene matches. Germline V lookup: CDR1 SGHNT, CDR2 YENEEA. The CDR3 sequence: CASSLVSGGPQETQYF. The CDR3 coding sequence is TGTGCCAGCAGCTTAGTAAGCGGGGGGCCTCAAGAGACCCAGTACTTC.

The genes are TRBV2 and TRBJ1-5; 9 bases line up with TRBD1. Losses at the gene ends were 6 bases for V and 4 bases for J; bases not matched to a gene: 1. CDR3 length: 13 residues. CDR1 and CDR2 (germline): SNHLY, FYNNEI. As DNA, the CDR3 is TGTGCCAGCAGAGGGACAGGGAATCAGCCCCAGCATTTT. Protein product: CASRGTGNQPQHF.